These 22 T cell receptor beta chains share one sample of origin, sequenced in a study of blood T cell repertoires in COVID-19. Clones were sequenced by immunoSEQ multiplex PCR, and TCRdb holds only the in-frame ones, with some missing. The data contain some 350,000 clones, approximately 88% of them singletons. Sequencing was performed on PBMCs or T cells enriched from blood (not recorded which). Receptors were obtained from a man younger than 45 who had recovered from COVID-19.

This clone showed up just once. The rearrangement uses TRBV9 and TRBJ1-2; D not certain. Looked up from germline, CDR1 is SGDLS and CDR2 is YYNGEE. The CDR3 runs 14 residues. V lost 0 bases and J lost 6, with 12 bases in between. In nucleotides, the CDR3 is TGTGCCAGCAGCGTAGATTACTTCATGCATGGCTACACCTTC. Translated, it gives CASSVDYFMHGYTF.

This CDR3 is CASSPLGEVGTEAFF. DNA of the CDR3: TGTGCCAGCTCACCATTGGGGGAGGTAGGCACTGAAGCTTTCTTT. The V call is TRBV18, the J call TRBJ1-1, with D tentatively TRBD1 (5 bases). V lost 2 bases, J lost 4 bases, and 14 bases lay in between. Germline lookup yields CDR1 KGHSH and CDR2 LQKENI. This CDR3 has 15 residues.

The chain combines TRBV6-5 with TRBJ2-1; D not resolved. V was shortened by 6 bases and J by 3 bases, with 12 bases between the two germline ends. CDR1 and CDR2 (germline): MNHEY, SVGAGI. The CDR3 length is 14 residues. CDR3 in amino acids: CASSWSVFYNEQFF. The CDR3 nucleotides read TGTGCCAGCAGCTGGTCGGTTTTCTACAATGAGCAGTTCTTC.

The chain carries TRBV28 and TRBJ1-5; tentative D call: TRBD1 (6 bases). Trimming removed 2 bases from V and 1 base from J, with 21 bases in between. The germline V gene has CDR1 MDHEN and CDR2 SYDVKM. This CDR3 region has 19 residues. The CDR3, as DNA: TGTGCCAGCAGTTTAATGATATTATTAGGGGGTGGGAGCAATCAGCCCCAGCATTTT. Protein product: CASSLMILLGGGSNQPQHF.

The rearrangement links TRBV30 to TRBJ2-3; 10 bases line up with TRBD2. CDR3 length equals 14 residues. The V gene end was trimmed by 5 bases and the J gene end by 0 bases; junction bases not matched to a gene: 2. The V gene's germline CDR1 is GTSNPN and CDR2 SVGIG (reference sequence). The DNA for the CDR3 is TGTGCCTGGCAGCGGGGGGGCAGCACAGATACGCAGTATTTT. Amino acid sequence: CAWQRGGSTDTQYF.

The V and J genes are TRBV5-1 and TRBJ2-7; 13 nucleotides agree with TRBD2. CDR1 and CDR2 from the germline V gene are SGHRS and YFSETQ. CDR3 length: 18 residues. V trimming: 0 bases; J trimming: 2 bases; junction bases outside the gene matches: 8. The CDR3 is CASSLEGLAGPQTYEQYF. Here the CDR3 DNA reads TGCGCCAGCAGCTTGGAGGGACTAGCGGGGCCCCAAACCTACGAGCAGTACTTC.

The chain is built from TRBV10-3 and TRBJ2-7; TRBD1 is a possible D gene (6 bases). This CDR3 contains 15 residues. Trimming stripped 5 bases from V and 0 bases from J, with 14 bases between. The germline CDR1 and CDR2 sequences are ENHRY and SYGVKD. CDR3 nucleotide sequence: TGTGCCATCAGTTCACAGGGTACCCTCTCCTACGAGCAGTACTTC. Its translation: CAISSQGTLSYEQYF.

This sequence joins TRBV18 and TRBJ2-1; D remains unclear. Trimming took off 1 base at V and 4 bases at J, with 5 bases between the two ends. The germline V gene encodes CDR1 KGHSH and CDR2 LQKENI. This CDR3 is built from 13 residues. CDR3 nucleotide sequence: TGTGCCAGCTCACCACTGAGATACAATGAGCAGTTCTTC. This encodes CASSPLRYNEQFF.

This chain joins TRBV6-5 and TRBJ2-5; D uncertain. This CDR3 region has 14 residues. Germline V gene data show CDR1 as MNHEY and CDR2 as SVGAGI. Trimming took 1 base from V and 4 from J, leaving 10 bases between them. This CDR3 reads CASSYYGAGETQYF. The CDR3 DNA reads TGTGCCAGCAGTTACTACGGTGCAGGAGAGACCCAGTACTTC.

The gene calls are TRBV10-3 and TRBJ2-3; possible D gene TRBD2, 7 bases. Germline V gene data show CDR1 as ENHRY and CDR2 as SYGVKD. The CDR3 totals 17 residues. V lost 2 bases, J lost 3 bases, and 18 bases lay in between. CDR3 sequence reads: CAISEMWGGASTDTQYF. The CDR3 region has the DNA TGTGCCATCAGTGAGATGTGGGGGGGCGCTTCTACAGATACGCAGTATTTT.

This clone was seen only a few times. The chain has TRBV28 and TRBJ1-1, with 8 bases lining up with TRBD1. The CDR3 sequence is 15 residues long. Trimming cost V 8 bases and J 4 bases; bases outside gene matches: 12. Germline V CDR1 and CDR2: MDHEN, SYDVKM. The CDR3: CASLGQGAGITEAFF. Written as DNA, the CDR3 is TGTGCCAGCCTCGGCCAGGGGGCAGGAATCACTGAAGCTTTCTTT.

V and J are TRBV30 and TRBJ1-6; 10 bases line up with TRBD1. V was pared by 4 bases and J by 7 bases, with 1 base of the junction left unmatched. This CDR3 is 13 amino acids long. Germline values: CDR1 GTSNPN, CDR2 SVGIG (reference sequence). The CDR3 nucleotides read TGTGCCTGGACGGGACAGGGGAATTCACCCCTCCACTTT. Its protein product is CAWTGQGNSPLHF.

V is TRBV9 and J is TRBJ1-1; D ambiguous. This CDR3 is 18 amino acids long. V shed 3 bases and J shed 2 bases, with 23 bases lying between them. Germline V gene sequence: CDR1 SGDLS, CDR2 YYNGEE. The chain's CDR3 is CASSATPPHGSRNTEAFF. For the CDR3, the DNA is TGTGCCAGCAGCGCGACCCCCCCCCACGGGTCAAGAAACACTGAAGCTTTCTTT.

V usage is TRBV30 and J usage is TRBJ2-1, with 10 bases identical to TRBD1. Trimming took 2 bases from V and 6 from J; bases not matched to a gene: 10. CDR1 is GTSNPN, CDR2 SVGIG, per germline (reference sequence). This CDR3 has 16 residues. CDR3 nucleotides: TGTGCCTGGAGTCCCCAAGGACAGGGGGTATTCAATGAGCAGTTCTTC. This translates into CAWSPQGQGVFNEQFF.

V gene TRBV7-9 combines with J gene TRBJ2-1; 10 bases map to TRBD2. The CDR3 is 16 amino acids. V shed 5 bases and J 7 bases; nucleotides not matched to a gene: 11. CDR1 is SEHNR, CDR2 FQNEAQ, per germline (reference sequence). The CDR3 sequence is CASSPVAGGLSNEQFF. CDR3 nucleotide sequence: TGTGCCAGCAGCCCCGTAGCGGGGGGCTTATCAAATGAGCAGTTCTTC.

V and J are TRBV27 and TRBJ1-6; 10 bases map to TRBD1. The trim removed 10 bases at V and 0 bases at J, leaving 6 bases unmatched. The CDR3 spans 16 residues. CDR1 is MNHEY, CDR2 SMNVEV, per germline (reference sequence). CDR3 amino acids: CAIDGTGVSYNSPLHF. The CDR3 DNA reads TGTGCCATCGATGGGACAGGGGTCTCCTATAATTCACCCCTCCACTTT.

J is TRBJ1-5 and V is TRBV28, with TRBD1 matching 9 bases. Looked up from germline, CDR1 is MDHEN and CDR2 is SYDVKM. The CDR3 totals 15 residues. V shed 5 bases and J 6 bases; nucleotides not matched to a gene: 8. CDR3 protein: CASSQGQGISQPQHF. In nucleotides, the CDR3 is TGTGCCAGCAGTCAAGGACAGGGGATTAGTCAGCCCCAGCATTTT.

The chain has TRBV21-1 and TRBJ2-2; the table names TRBD1, a call not compared with the DNA. TRBV21-1 is a known pseudogene. The CDR3 has 16 residues. CDR3 bases: TGTGCCAGCAGTATTGCTAATGACAGTTACACCGGGGAGCTGTTTTTT. As protein: CASSIANDSYTGELFF.

J is TRBJ2-7 and V is TRBV10-3; a weak D match, TRBD1 (5 bases). The V gene's germline CDR1 is ENHRY and CDR2 SYGVKD. Trimming pared 6 bases from V and 3 bases from J, leaving 9 bases between. The CDR3 has 12 amino acids. CDR3 nucleotides: TGTGCCATCAGCGGACAAAGCTACGAGCAGTACTTC. Residues: CAISGQSYEQYF.

V and J are TRBV11-2 and TRBJ2-3, with a possible D match to TRBD2 (7 bases). The CDR3 covers 15 residues. Germline CDR1 is SGHAT and CDR2 is FQNNGV. V was cut by 10 bases and J by 2 bases, with 19 bases left in between. CDR3 region: CATRAGAAHTDTQYF. DNA of the CDR3: TGTGCCACCAGGGCGGGGGCGGCACACACAGATACGCAGTATTTT.

The chain is built from TRBV9 and TRBJ1-2, with D possibly being TRBD1 (6 bases). In germline, CDR1 is SGDLS, CDR2 YYNGEE. The CDR3 has 16 residues. With 1 base removed from V and 6 bases from J, the gap between germline ends came to 19 bases. CDR3 loop: CASSVRIVWTEDGYTF. In DNA, the CDR3 is TGTGCCAGCAGCGTACGCATTGTTTGGACAGAGGATGGCTACACCTTC.

The CDR3, as DNA: TGTGCCAGCACTACCGTGGGCTTAGACAGCATGAACACTGAAGCTTTCTTT. Its protein is CASTTVGLDSMNTEAFF. This sequence joins TRBV28 and TRBJ1-1, with a weak D call TRBD1 (5 bases). The ends were cut back, 7 bases at V and 0 bases at J, with 21 bases in the middle. Germline loops: CDR1 MDHEN, CDR2 SYDVKM. This CDR3 spans 17 amino acids.